One T cell receptor beta chain is described in this entry. Its antigen remains unknown. These data originate in a study of cytomegalovirus exposure and HLA in healthy donors. About the research overall: The use of the same platform for the approximately 130 validation repertoires and the roughly 670 first-cohort repertoires was reported by a later analysis. Broader study findings: It was reportedly the case that the classifier diagnosed cytomegalovirus status with high specificity and sensitivity. Among the CMV-associated chains, three were confirmed in vitro as specific for CMV antigens.

The table came from immunoSEQ multiplex PCR; TCRdb's copy has only in-frame clones and leaves some out. The sample consists of some 140,000 clones, 85% to 90% of them appearing once. The donors were members of the validation cohort, which comprised 120 subjects and was separate from the first cohort of 666 subjects. Germline loops: CDR1 SGHAT, CDR2 FQNNGV. The CDR3 covers 16 residues. V shed 5 bases and J shed 1 base, with 12 bases lying between them. The clonotype originates from a human donor in good health. The V call is TRBV11-2, the J call TRBJ1-6; possible D gene TRBD1, 5 bases. Sequencing was performed on PBMCs. The CDR3 region is CASSPSYRSYNSPLHF. The CDR3 nucleotides read TGTGCCAGCAGCCCGTCTTACAGGTCCTATAATTCACCCCTCCACTTT.